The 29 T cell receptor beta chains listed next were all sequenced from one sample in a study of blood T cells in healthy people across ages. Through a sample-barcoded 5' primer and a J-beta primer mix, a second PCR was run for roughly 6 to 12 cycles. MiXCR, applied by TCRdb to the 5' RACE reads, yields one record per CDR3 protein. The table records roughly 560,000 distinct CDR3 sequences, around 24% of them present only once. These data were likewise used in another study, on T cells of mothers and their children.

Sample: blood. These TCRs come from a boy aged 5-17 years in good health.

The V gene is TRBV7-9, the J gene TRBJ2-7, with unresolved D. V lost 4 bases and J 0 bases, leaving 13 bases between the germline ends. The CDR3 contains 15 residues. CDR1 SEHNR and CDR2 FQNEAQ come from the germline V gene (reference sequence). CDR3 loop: CASSSTVAGSYEQYF. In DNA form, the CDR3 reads TGTGCCAGCAGCTCAACCGTGGCTGGCTCCTACGAGCAGTACTTC.

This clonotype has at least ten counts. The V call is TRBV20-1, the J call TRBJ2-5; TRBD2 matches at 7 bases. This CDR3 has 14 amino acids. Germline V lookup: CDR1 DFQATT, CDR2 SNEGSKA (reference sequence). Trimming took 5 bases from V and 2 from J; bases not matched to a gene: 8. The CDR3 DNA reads TGCAGTGCTCGTCGGGGGGACCCACAAGAGACCCAGTACTTC. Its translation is CSARRGDPQETQYF.

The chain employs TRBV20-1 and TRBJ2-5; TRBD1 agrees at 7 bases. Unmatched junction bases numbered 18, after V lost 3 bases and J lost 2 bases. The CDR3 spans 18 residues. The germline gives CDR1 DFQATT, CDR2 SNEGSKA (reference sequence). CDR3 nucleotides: TGCAGTGCTAGCCCCCTCGTAGCCGGGACAGAGTATCAAGAGACCCAGTACTTC. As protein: CSASPLVAGTEYQETQYF.

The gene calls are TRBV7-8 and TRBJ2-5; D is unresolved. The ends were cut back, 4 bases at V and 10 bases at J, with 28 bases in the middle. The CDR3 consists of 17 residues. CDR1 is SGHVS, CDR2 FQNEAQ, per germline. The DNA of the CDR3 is TGTGCCAGCAGCTACCACGAACAACCTAGTCAGCAAGGGAACCAGTACTTC. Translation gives CASSYHEQPSQQGNQYF.

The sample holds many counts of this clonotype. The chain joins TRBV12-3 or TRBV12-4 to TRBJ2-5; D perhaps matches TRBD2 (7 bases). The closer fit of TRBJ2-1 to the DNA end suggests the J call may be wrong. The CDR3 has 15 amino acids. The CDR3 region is CASSFGAGRGDEQFF. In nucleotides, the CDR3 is TGTGCCAGCAGTTTTGGAGCGGGAAGGGGGGATGAGCAGTTCTTC.

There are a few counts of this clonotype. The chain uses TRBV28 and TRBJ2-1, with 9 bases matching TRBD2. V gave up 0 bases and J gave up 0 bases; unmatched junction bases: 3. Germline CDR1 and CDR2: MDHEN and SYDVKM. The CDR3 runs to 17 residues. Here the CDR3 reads CASSLWAGGPSYNEQFF. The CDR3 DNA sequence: TGTGCCAGCAGTTTATGGGCGGGGGGGCCCTCCTACAATGAGCAGTTCTTC.

The DNA for the CDR3 is TGCAGCGTTGAAGTCCTAGCGGGACACTACAATGAGCAGTTCTTC. Amino acids: CSVEVLAGHYNEQFF. J is TRBJ2-1 and V is TRBV29-1; the match to TRBD2 covers 9 bases. Germline lookup yields CDR1 SQVTM and CDR2 ANQGSEA. The trim removed 1 base at V and 3 bases at J, leaving 4 bases unmatched. This CDR3 spans 15 amino acids.

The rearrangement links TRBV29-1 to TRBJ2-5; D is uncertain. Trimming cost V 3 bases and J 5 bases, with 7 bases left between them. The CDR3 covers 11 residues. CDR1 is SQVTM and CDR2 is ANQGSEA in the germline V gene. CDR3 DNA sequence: TGCAGCGTTGATGGCCTGGAGACCCAGTACTTC. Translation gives CSVDGLETQYF.

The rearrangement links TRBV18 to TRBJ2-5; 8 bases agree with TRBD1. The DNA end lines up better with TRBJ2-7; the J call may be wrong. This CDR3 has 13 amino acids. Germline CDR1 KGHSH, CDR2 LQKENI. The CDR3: CASSPTGDYEQYF. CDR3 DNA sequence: TGTGCCAGCTCACCGACAGGGGACTACGAGCAGTACTTC.

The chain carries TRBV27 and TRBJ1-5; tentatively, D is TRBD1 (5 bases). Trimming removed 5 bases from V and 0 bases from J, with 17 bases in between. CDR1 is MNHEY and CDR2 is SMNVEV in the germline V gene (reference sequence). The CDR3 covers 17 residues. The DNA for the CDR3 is TGTGCCAGCAGTCCGCGGGAGGGGCATTATAGCAATCAGCCCCAGCATTTT. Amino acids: CASSPREGHYSNQPQHF.

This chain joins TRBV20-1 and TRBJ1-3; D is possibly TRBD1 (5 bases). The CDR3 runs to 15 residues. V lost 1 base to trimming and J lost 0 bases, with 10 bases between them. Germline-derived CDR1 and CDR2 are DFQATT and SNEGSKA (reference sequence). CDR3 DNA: TGCAGTGCTAGAGCAGGGAGAAGCTCTGGAAACACCATATATTTT. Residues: CSARAGRSSGNTIYF.

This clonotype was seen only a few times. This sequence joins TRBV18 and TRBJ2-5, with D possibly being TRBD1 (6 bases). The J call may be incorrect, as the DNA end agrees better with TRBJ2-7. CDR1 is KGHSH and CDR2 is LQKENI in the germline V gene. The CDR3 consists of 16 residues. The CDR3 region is CASSPLQGIGDYEQYF. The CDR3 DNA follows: TGTGCCAGCTCACCCTTACAGGGAATCGGGGACTACGAGCAGTACTTC.

This CDR3 is CASSLAASGAGELFF. CDR3 bases: TGTGCCAGCAGCTTAGCGGCTAGCGGAGCCGGGGAGCTGTTTTTT. The rearrangement links TRBV7-2 to TRBJ2-2; TRBD2 matches 7 bases. CDR1 is SGHTA and CDR2 is FQGNSA in the germline V gene. This CDR3 has 15 amino acids. J was trimmed by 6 bases and V by 0 bases; bases with no gene match: 4.

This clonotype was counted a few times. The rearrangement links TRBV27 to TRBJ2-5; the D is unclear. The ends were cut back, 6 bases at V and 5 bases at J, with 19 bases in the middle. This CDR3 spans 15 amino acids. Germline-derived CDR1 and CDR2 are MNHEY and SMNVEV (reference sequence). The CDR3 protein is CASRVRPGGPETQYF. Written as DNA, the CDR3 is TGTGCCAGCAGGGTTCGGCCCGGCGGTCCGGAGACCCAGTACTTC.

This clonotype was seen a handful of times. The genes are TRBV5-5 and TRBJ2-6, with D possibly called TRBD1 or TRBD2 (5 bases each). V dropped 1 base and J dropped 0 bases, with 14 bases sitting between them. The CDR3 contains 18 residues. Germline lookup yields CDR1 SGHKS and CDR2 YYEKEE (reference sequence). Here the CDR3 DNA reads TGTGCCAGCAGCTTGACGGTGGGGGATCCCTCTGGGGCCAACGTCCTGACTTTC. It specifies CASSLTVGDPSGANVLTF.

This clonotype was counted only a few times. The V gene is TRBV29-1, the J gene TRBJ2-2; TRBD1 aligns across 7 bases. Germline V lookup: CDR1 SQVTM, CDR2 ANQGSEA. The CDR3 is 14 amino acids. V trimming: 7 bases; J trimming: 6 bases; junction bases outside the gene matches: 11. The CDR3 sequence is CSENRDSTAGELFF. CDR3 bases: TGCAGCGAAAACCGGGACAGTACTGCCGGGGAGCTGTTTTTT.

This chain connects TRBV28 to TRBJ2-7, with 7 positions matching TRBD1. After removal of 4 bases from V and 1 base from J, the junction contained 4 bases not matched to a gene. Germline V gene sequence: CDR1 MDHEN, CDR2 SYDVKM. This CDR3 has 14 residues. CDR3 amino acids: CASSSADRSYEQYF. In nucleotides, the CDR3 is TGTGCCAGCAGTTCTGCGGACAGGTCCTACGAGCAGTACTTC.

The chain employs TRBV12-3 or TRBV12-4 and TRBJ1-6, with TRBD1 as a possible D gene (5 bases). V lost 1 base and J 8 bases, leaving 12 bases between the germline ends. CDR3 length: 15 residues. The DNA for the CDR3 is TGTGCCAGCAGTTTAGATCGAGGGGCAGATTCACCCCTCCACTTT. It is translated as CASSLDRGADSPLHF.

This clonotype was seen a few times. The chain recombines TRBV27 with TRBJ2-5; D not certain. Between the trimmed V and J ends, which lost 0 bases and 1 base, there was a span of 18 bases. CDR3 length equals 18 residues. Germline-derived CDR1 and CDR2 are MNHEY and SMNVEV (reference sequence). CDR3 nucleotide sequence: TGTGCCAGCAGTTTATCGATAGCCGAAGGGTTGAGCCAAGAGACCCAGTACTTC. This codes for CASSLSIAEGLSQETQYF.

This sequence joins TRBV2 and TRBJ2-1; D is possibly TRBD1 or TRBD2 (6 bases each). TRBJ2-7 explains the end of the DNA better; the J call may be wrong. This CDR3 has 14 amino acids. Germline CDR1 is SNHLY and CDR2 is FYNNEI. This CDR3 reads CASSENGGGDEQYF. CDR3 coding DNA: TGTGCCAGCAGTGAAAATGGGGGCGGGGACGAGCAGTACTTC.

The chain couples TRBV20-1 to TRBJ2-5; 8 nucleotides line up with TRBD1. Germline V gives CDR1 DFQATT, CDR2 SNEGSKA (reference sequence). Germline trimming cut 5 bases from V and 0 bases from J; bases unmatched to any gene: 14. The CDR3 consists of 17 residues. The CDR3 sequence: CSAPQIRGLLDQETQYF. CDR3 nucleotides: TGCAGTGCTCCTCAAATCAGGGGGCTTTTAGACCAAGAGACCCAGTACTTC.

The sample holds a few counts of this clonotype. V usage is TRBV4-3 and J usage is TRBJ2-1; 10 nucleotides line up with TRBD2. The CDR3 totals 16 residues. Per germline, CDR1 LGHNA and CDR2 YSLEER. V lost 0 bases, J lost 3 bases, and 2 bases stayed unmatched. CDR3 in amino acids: CASSQEIAGGYNEQFF. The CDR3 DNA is TGCGCCAGCAGCCAAGAGATAGCGGGGGGCTACAATGAGCAGTTCTTC.

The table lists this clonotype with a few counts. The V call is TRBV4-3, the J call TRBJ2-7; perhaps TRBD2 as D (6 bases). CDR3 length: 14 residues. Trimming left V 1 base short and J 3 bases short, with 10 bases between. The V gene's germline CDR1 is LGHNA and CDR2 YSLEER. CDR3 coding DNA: TGCGCCAGCAGCCAAGGCAGGGAGGTCTACGAGCAGTACTTC. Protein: CASSQGREVYEQYF.

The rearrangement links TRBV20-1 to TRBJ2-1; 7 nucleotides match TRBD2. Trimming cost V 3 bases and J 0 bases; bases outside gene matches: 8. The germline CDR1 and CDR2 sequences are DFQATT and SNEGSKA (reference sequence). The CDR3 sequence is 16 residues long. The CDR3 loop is CSASSGGAGSYNEQFF. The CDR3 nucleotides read TGCAGTGCTAGTTCGGGGGGAGCTGGCTCCTACAATGAGCAGTTCTTC.

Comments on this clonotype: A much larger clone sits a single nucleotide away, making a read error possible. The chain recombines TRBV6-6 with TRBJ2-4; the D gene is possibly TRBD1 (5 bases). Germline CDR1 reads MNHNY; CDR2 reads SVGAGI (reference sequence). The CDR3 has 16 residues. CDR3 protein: CASSSLVDMAKNIRYF. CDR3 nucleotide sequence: TGTGCCAGCAGTTCCCTGGTGGACATGGCCAAAAACATTCGGTACTTC.

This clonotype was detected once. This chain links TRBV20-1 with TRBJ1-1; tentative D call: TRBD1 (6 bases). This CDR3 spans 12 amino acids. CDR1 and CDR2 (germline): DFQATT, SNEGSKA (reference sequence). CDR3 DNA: TGCAGCTTCGACAGCAGGGGCACTGAAGCTTTCTTT. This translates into CSFDSRGTEAFF.

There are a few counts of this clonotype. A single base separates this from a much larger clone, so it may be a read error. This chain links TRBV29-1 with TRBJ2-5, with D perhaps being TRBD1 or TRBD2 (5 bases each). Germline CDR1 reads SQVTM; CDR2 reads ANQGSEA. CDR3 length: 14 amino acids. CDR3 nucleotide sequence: TGCAGCGTCGTGCCGGGGCGGGCGCAAGAGACCCGGTACTTC. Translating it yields CSVVPGRAQETRYF.

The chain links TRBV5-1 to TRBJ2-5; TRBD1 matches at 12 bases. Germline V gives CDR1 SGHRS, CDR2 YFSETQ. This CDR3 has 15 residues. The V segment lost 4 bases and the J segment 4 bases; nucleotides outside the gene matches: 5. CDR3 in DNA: TGCGCCAGCAGCCCGGGGGGACAGGGGGCAGAGACCCAGTACTTC. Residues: CASSPGGQGAETQYF. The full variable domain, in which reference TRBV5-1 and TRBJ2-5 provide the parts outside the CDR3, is KAGVTQTPRYLIKTRGQQVTLSCSPISGHRSVSWYQQTPGQGLQFLFEYFSETQRNKGNFPGRFSGRQFSNSRSEMNVSTLELGDSALYLCASSPGGQGAETQYFGPGTRLLVL.

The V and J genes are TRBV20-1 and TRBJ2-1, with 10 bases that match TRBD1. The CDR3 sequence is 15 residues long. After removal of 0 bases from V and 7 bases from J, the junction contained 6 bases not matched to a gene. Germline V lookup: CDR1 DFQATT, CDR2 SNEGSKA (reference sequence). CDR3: CSARDSGTGVNEQFF. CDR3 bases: TGCAGTGCTAGAGATTCCGGGACAGGGGTTAATGAGCAGTTCTTC.